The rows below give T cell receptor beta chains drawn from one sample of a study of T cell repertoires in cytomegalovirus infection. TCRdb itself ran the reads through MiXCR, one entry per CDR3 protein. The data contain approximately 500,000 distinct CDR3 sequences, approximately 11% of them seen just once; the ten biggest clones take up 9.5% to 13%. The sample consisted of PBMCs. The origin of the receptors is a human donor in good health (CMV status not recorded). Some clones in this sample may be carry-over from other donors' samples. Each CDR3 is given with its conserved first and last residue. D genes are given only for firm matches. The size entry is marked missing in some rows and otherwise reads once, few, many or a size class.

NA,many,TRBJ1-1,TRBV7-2,TGTGCCAGCAGCTTGGGGACTGCATACACTGAAGCTTTCTTT,CASSLGTAYTEAFF
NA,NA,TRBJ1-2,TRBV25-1,TGTGCCAGCAGTGAATCACCCCAATCTGAAGGCTACACCTTC,CASSESPQSEGYTF
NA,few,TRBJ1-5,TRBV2,TGTGCCAGCAGTGAAATGGGGGGGGCGCGGAGCAATCAGCCCCAGCATTTT,CASSEMGGARSNQPQHF
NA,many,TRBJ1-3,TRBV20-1,TGCAGTGCCAAAGTTACGGGAAACACCATATATTTT,CSAKVTGNTIYF
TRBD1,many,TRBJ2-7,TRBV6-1,TGTGCCAGCAGGGTAGGGGGCGGCGAGCAGTACTTC,CASRVGGGEQYF
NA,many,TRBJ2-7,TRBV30,TGTGCCTGCCCCGCCTTTGGCCACGAGCAGTACTTC,CACPAFGHEQYF
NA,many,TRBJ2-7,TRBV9,TGTGCCAGCAGCGTAGCTACAGGAGCCTACGAGCAGTACTTC,CASSVATGAYEQYF
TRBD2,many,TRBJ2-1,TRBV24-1,TGTGCCACCAGTGAACCGGGAGGGCACAATGAGCAGTTCTTC,CATSEPGGHNEQFF
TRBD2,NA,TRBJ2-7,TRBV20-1,TGCAGTGCTGGGGGGGGGGGGGCGGGAGGTCGCTCCTACGAGCAGTACTTC,CSAGGGGAGGRSYEQYF
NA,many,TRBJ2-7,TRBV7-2,TGTGCCAGCTCCAAGGGCGGGATATCCTACGAGCAGTACTTC,CASSKGGISYEQYF
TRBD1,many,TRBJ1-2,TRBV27,TGTGCCAGCAGTGGTCAGGGGGGTAACTATGGCTACACCTTC,CASSGQGGNYGYTF
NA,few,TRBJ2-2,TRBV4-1,TGCGCCAGCAGGCAGTCGGATGGGCAGGGATACACCGGGGAGCTGTTTTTT,CASRQSDGQGYTGELFF
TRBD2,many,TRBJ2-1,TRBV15,TGTGCCACCCGAGCGGGAGGAATATACAATGAGCAGTTCTTC,CATRAGGIYNEQFF
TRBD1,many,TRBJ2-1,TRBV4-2,TGTGCCAGCAGCCAAGGTTCTGGGACAGGGGCTAATGAGCAGTTCTTC,CASSQGSGTGANEQFF
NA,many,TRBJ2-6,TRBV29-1,TGCAGCGTTTCGGGACGGCTCTCTGGGGCCAACGTCCTGACTTTC,CSVSGRLSGANVLTF
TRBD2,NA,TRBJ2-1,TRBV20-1,TGCAGTGCTAGACCCCCTTTGAGGGTTAGCGGGGGCCCGGTCGGTGAGCAGTTCTTC,CSARPPLRVSGGPVGEQFF
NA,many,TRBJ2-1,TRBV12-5,TGTGCTAGTGGTCGGGAGATGACCAACACCCTCTCCTACAATGAGCAGTTCTTC,CASGREMTNTLSYNEQFF
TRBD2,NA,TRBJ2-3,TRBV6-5,TGTGCCAGCAGTTACTCGCTAGCGGTGACAGATACGCAGTATTTT,CASSYSLAVTDTQYF
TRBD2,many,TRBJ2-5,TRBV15,TGTGCCACCAGCAGGAGCGGGAGTTGGGAGACCCAGTACTTC,CATSRSGSWETQYF
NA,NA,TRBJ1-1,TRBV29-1,TGCAGCGGTGGGGGGATTGAAGCTTTCTTT,CSGGGIEAFF
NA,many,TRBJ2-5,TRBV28,TGTGCCAGTTCATGGGTGTACCAAGAGACCCAGTACTTC,CASSWVYQETQYF
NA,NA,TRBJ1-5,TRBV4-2,TGTGCCAGCAGCCAAGATACTCTGGGAGACCAGCCCCAGCATTTT,CASSQDTLGDQPQHF
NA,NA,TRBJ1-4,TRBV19,TGTGCCAGTGTCGATGGGGGGGCTGGGAATGAAAAACTGTTTTTT,CASVDGGAGNEKLFF
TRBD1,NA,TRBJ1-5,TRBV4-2,TGTGCCAGCAGCCAAGACCGACAGGGGCTCAATCAGCCCCAGCATTTT,CASSQDRQGLNQPQHF
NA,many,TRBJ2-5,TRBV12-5,TGTGCTAGTGGCGATGCAGGGAACGAAGAGACCCAGTACTTC,CASGDAGNEETQYF
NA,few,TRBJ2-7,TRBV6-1,TGTGCCAGCAGTTACAGCAGCAGCTCCTACGAGCAGTACTTC,CASSYSSSSYEQYF
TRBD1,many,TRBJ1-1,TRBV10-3,TGTGCCATCAGTGATCCGGGACAGGGGGTTGCGACCACTGAAGCTTTCTTT,CAISDPGQGVATTEAFF
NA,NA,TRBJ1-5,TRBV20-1,TGCAGTGCCGAACGATCCGGGACCTATAATCAGCCCCAGCATTTT,CSAERSGTYNQPQHF
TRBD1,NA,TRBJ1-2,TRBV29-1,TGCAGCGTTGAACGGCAGGGGGCGAATGGCTACACCTTC,CSVERQGANGYTF
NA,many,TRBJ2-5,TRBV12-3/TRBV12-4,TGTGCCAGCAGTTTCGGGGGCAAACAAGAGACCCAGTACTTC,CASSFGGKQETQYF
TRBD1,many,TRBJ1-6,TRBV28,TGTGCCAGCAGTCTCCGACAGGGAGGGAGAACCAGGTCACCCCTCCACTTT,CASSLRQGGRTRSPLHF
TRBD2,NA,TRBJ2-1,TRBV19,TGTGCCAGTAGTACAGGGACTAGCGGGAGTTACAATGAGCAGTTCTTC,CASSTGTSGSYNEQFF